Below, 23 T cell receptor beta chains from the same sample are listed, as sequenced in a study of vaccination and CD4 T cells after COVID-19. Cultured CD4+ T cell DNA was sequenced using the Oncomine TCR Beta short-read assay. From the PCR reads, TCRdb called clonotypes with MiXCR, one entry per CDR3 protein. Of 2,000 to 2,500 distinct CDR3 sequences listed, 15% to 20% are singletons. Treatment indicated: approximately nine-day PBMC culture with coronavirus spike peptide pools or control peptides (ViraFEST assay). Investigators obtained the unexposed donor's CD4+ T cells before the COVID-19 pandemic (2011-2018). No antigen has been assigned to these receptors. Sequencing was performed on CD4+ T cells from blood, cultured in vitro. These receptors were collected from a human donor in good health.

This clonotype is medium-sized (0.01 to 0.1%). The chain employs TRBV7-3 and TRBJ1-2; tentatively, D is TRBD1 (6 bases). The CDR3 covers 18 residues. From germline, CDR1 is SGHTA and CDR2 FQGTGA. The V and J ends lost 4 bases and 3 bases respectively, with 24 bases between them. CDR3 DNA sequence: TGTGCCAGCAGCTCTGTTGGGGGTCGCCAGGGGATCGACTATGGCTACACCTTC. Translation gives CASSSVGGRQGIDYGYTF.

This rearrangement joins TRBV30 to TRBJ2-7; D is possibly TRBD1 (6 bases). The ends were cut back, 6 bases at V and 3 bases at J, with 9 bases in the middle. The CDR3 is 11 residues long. CDR1 GTSNPN and CDR2 SVGIG come from the germline V gene (reference sequence). For the CDR3, the DNA is TGTGCCTGCAGGGGAAACTACGAGCAGTACTTC. As protein: CACRGNYEQYF.

CDR3 sequence reads: CASSALPEGDEQFF. The CDR3 region has the DNA TGTGCCAGCAGCGCACTACCCGAAGGCGATGAGCAGTTCTTC. J is TRBJ2-1 and V is TRBV9; no reliable D call. The CDR3 extends over 14 amino acids. V gave up 3 bases and J gave up 8 bases, with 15 bases separating them. Per germline, CDR1 SGDLS and CDR2 YYNGEE.

The chain links TRBV7-9 to TRBJ2-1; D possibly corresponds to TRBD2 (7 bases). The germline V and J ends were trimmed by 1 base and 7 bases, with 14 bases remaining between them. The CDR3 extends over 15 amino acids. The germline V gene encodes CDR1 SEHNR and CDR2 FQNEAQ (reference sequence). The CDR3 spells CASSLVRGRGNEQFF. CDR3 bases: TGTGCCAGCAGCTTAGTACGGGGGAGGGGGAATGAGCAGTTCTTC.

This clonotype was counted a few times. The chain carries TRBV4-1 and TRBJ1-2, with TRBD1 identical over 10 bases. Trimming removed 2 bases from V and 7 bases from J; junction bases left unmatched: 10. The CDR3 sequence is 16 residues long. Germline V gene sequence: CDR1 MGHRA, CDR2 YSYEKL. The CDR3 DNA is TGCGCCAGCAGCCAAATTGGGACAGGGGCGGTCAGTGGCTACACCTTC. Residues: CASSQIGTGAVSGYTF.

This chain links TRBV29-1 with TRBJ2-3; 10 bases are a match to TRBD2. The CDR3 has 13 residues. Germline V gene lookup returns CDR1 SQVTM and CDR2 ANQGSEA. V was pared by 7 bases and J by 2 bases, with 3 bases of the junction left unmatched. The CDR3 protein is CSGSGRTTDTQYF. DNA of the CDR3: TGCAGCGGTAGCGGGAGGACCACAGATACGCAGTATTTT.

The chain carries TRBV5-6 and TRBJ2-5; D is tentatively TRBD1 or TRBD2 (6 bases each). Germline CDR1 and CDR2: SGHDT and YYEEEE. V was trimmed by 4 bases and J by 5 bases, leaving 21 bases between them. This CDR3 contains 16 residues. The CDR3: CASSILAGTPGETQYF. The DNA for the CDR3 is TGTGCCAGCAGCATACTAGCCGGGACACCGGGGGAGACCCAGTACTTC.

In its sample, this clonotype was seen a few times. The chain recombines TRBV30 with TRBJ1-6; D remains unclear. The germline V gene has CDR1 GTSNPN and CDR2 SVGIG (reference sequence). V lost 3 bases to trimming and J lost 9 bases, with 9 bases between them. CDR3 length: 12 residues. The CDR3 here is CAWSRTVSPLHF. CDR3 nucleotides: TGTGCCTGGAGCCGGACGGTTTCACCCCTCCACTTT.

Points on this clonotype: A much larger clone lies one base from this, so it may be a read error. V gene TRBV19 combines with J gene TRBJ1-5; weak D call: TRBD1 (5 bases). CDR1 and CDR2 from the germline V gene are LNHDA and SQIVND (reference sequence). Trimming cost V 6 bases and J 6 bases, with 12 bases left between them. The CDR3 covers 13 residues. The chain's CDR3 is CASSSLGGQPQHF. CDR3 sequence (DNA): TGTGCCAGTAGCTCGCTGGGGGGTCAGCCCCAGCATTTT.

This clonotype was counted between two and nine times. The chain's CDR3 is CASSQALGGGELFF. DNA for the CDR3: TGTGCCAGCAGCCAAGCGCTTGGGGGCGGGGAGCTGTTTTTT. The chain couples TRBV7-3 to TRBJ2-2; D may be TRBD1 or TRBD2 (5 bases each). Germline-derived CDR1 and CDR2 are SGHTA and FQGTGA. This CDR3 is 14 amino acids long. V was cut by 5 bases and J by 7 bases, with 14 bases left in between. Filled out from reference TRBV7-3 and TRBJ2-2, the complete variable domain reads GAGVSQTPSNKVTEKGKYVELRCDPISGHTALYWYRQSLGQGPEFLIYFQGTGAADDSGLPNDRFFAVRPEGSVSTLKIQRTERGDSAVYLCASSQALGGGELFFGEGSRLTVL.

This clonotype has a handful of counts. The chain joins TRBV23-1 to TRBJ1-1; D uncertain. TRBV23-1 is marked as an open reading frame, function uncertain. The CDR3 totals 14 residues. Between the trimmed V and J ends, which lost 4 bases and 3 bases, there was a span of 12 bases. This CDR3 reads CASSPAGDHTEAFF. The CDR3 nucleotides read TGCGCCAGCAGTCCGGCGGGCGACCACACTGAAGCTTTCTTT.

This clonotype is judged hyperexpanded. The J gene is TRBJ2-1, the V gene TRBV2, with D uncertain. Germline assignment: CDR1 SNHLY and CDR2 FYNNEI. Trimming cost V 7 bases and J 3 bases, with 13 bases left between them. This CDR3 spans 14 amino acids. Here the CDR3 DNA reads TGTGCCAGCAACCCGGGCGGTCACTACAATGAGCAGTTCTTC. Residues: CASNPGGHYNEQFF. Full variable domain (outside the CDR3, taken from reference TRBV2 and TRBJ2-1): EPEVTQTPSHQVTQMGQEVILRCVPISNHLYFYWYRQILGQKVEFLVSFYNNEISEKSEIFDDQFSVERPDGSNFTLKIRSTKLEDSAMYFCASNPGGHYNEQFFGPGTRLTVL.

This chain links TRBV19 with TRBJ1-2; D is ambiguous. The CDR3 totals 14 residues. Germline lookup yields CDR1 LNHDA and CDR2 SQIVND (reference sequence). Trimming pared 3 bases from V and 4 bases from J, leaving 12 bases between. CDR3 region: CASSIGASSYGYTF. CDR3 bases: TGTGCCAGTAGTATCGGCGCCAGTTCCTATGGCTACACCTTC.

There are a few counts of this clonotype. This sequence joins TRBV27 and TRBJ2-3, with 14 bases matching TRBD2. V dropped 4 bases and J dropped 7; count of bases not matched to a gene: 4. Germline V gene data show CDR1 as MNHEY and CDR2 as SMNVEV (reference sequence). The CDR3 is 15 amino acids. CDR3 sequence (DNA): TGTGCCAGCAGTTGGACTAGCGGGGGGCTGAATACGCAGTATTTT. Its protein product is CASSWTSGGLNTQYF.

This clonotype was counted only a few times. CDR3 sequence: CGGDRGILRSGGFSEAFF. The CDR3, as DNA: TGCGGGGGGGACAGGGGAATTCTGAGGTCAGGTGGATTTTCTGAAGCTTTCTTT. The chain combines TRBV20-1 with TRBJ1-1; 10 nucleotides line up with TRBD1. The length of the CDR3 is 18 residues. Germline CDR1 and CDR2: DFQATT and SNEGSKA (reference sequence).

By share, this clonotype ranks as medium-sized (0.01 to 0.1%). The rearrangement links TRBV7-2 to TRBJ1-3; 10 bases line up with TRBD1. This CDR3 has 16 residues. The germline gives CDR1 SGHTA, CDR2 FQGNSA. Losses at the gene ends were 4 bases for V and 1 base for J; bases not matched to a gene: 4. The CDR3 spells CASSSSGQGSGNTIYF. The CDR3 DNA follows: TGTGCCAGCAGCTCCTCGGGACAGGGGTCTGGAAACACCATATATTTT.

By sample share, this clonotype is large. The V and J genes are TRBV20-1 and TRBJ1-5; weak D call: TRBD1 (5 bases). The CDR3 has 14 residues. Trimming cost V 6 bases and J 3 bases, with 15 bases left between them. Germline values: CDR1 DFQATT, CDR2 SNEGSKA (reference sequence). CDR3 sequence reads: CSANQGSPNQPQHF. As DNA, the CDR3 is TGCAGTGCGAACCAGGGAAGCCCCAATCAGCCCCAGCATTTT.

This clonotype was observed a few times. This sequence joins TRBV5-1 and TRBJ2-5; D possibly corresponds to TRBD2 (5 bases). This CDR3 is 16 amino acids long. Germline V CDR1 and CDR2: SGHRS, YFSETQ. V was shortened by 1 base and J by 0 bases, with 13 bases between the two germline ends. CDR3: CASSLRAHGNQETQYF. CDR3 bases: TGCGCCAGCAGCTTGAGGGCCCACGGGAACCAAGAGACCCAGTACTTC.

This rearrangement joins TRBV29-1 to TRBJ1-3, with D perhaps TRBD1 (5 bases). V lost 6 bases, J lost 2 bases, and 8 bases lay in between. Germline CDR1 is SQVTM and CDR2 is ANQGSEA. The CDR3 consists of 12 residues. CDR3 bases: TGCAGCGTCCCAGGGACTGGAAACACCATATATTTT. Protein: CSVPGTGNTIYF.

This clonotype was seen more than once but under ten times. V is TRBV28 and J is TRBJ2-7; TRBD2 might be the D (6 bases). Trimming shortened V by 2 bases and J by 2 bases, and 13 bases separated the two germline ends. This CDR3 contains 15 residues. Germline loops: CDR1 MDHEN, CDR2 SYDVKM. CDR3 loop: CASSLSRGITYEQYF. DNA for the CDR3: TGTGCCAGCAGTTTAAGCCGGGGGATAACCTACGAGCAGTACTTC.

In this sample, this clonotype turned up a few times. J is TRBJ2-3 and V is TRBV5-1; D is perhaps TRBD2 (5 bases). The CDR3 has 15 amino acids. The germline gives CDR1 SGHRS, CDR2 YFSETQ. The V and J ends lost 4 bases and 0 bases respectively, with 12 bases between them. CDR3 sequence reads: CASSLRGQSTDTQYF. CDR3 coding DNA: TGCGCCAGCAGCCTCCGCGGGCAGAGCACAGATACGCAGTATTTT.

In its sample, this clonotype was seen a few times. V gene TRBV11-3 combines with J gene TRBJ2-2, with 8 bases matching TRBD1. Trimming took 5 bases from V and 6 from J; bases not matched to a gene: 5. This CDR3 contains 14 residues. Germline V gene data show CDR1 as SGHNT and CDR2 as YENEEA. The CDR3 DNA is TGTGCCAGCAGCCTCCGGACAGGGCCCGGGGAGCTGTTTTTT. The encoded protein is CASSLRTGPGELFF. Full variable domain (outside the CDR3, taken from reference TRBV11-3 and TRBJ2-2): EAGVVQSPRYKIIEKKQPVAFWCNPISGHNTLYWYLQNLGQGPELLIRYENEEAVDDSQLPKDRFSAERLKGVDSTLKIQPAELGDSAVYLCASSLRTGPGELFFGEGSRLTVL.

The chain employs TRBV30 and TRBJ1-2; maybe TRBD1 (5 bases). Germline V gives CDR1 GTSNPN, CDR2 SVGIG (reference sequence). The CDR3 is 12 amino acids. Trimming cost V 5 bases and J 6 bases, with 13 bases left between them. The CDR3 DNA follows: TGTGCCTGGGGGGGAAGGGCCCATGGCTACACCTTC. This sequence encodes CAWGGRAHGYTF.